These 4 T cell receptor beta chains were sequenced from one sample in a study of OX40 agonist ivuxolimab in advanced cancers. The protocol was immunoSEQ multiplex PCR, while the TCRdb copy is restricted to in-frame clones and leaves out a portion. The profile covers approximately 69,000 clones, with roughly 93% appearing a single time and less than 20% taken by the ten largest. This sample comprised CD4+ or CD8+ T cells sorted from blood, obtained in a trial of the OX40 agonist ivuxolimab. The receptors shown here come from an adult with an advanced solid tumor such as melanoma, head and neck, liver or kidney cancer.

V and J are TRBV4-3 and TRBJ2-1; D uncertain. Trimming removed 0 bases from V and 8 bases from J, with 5 bases in between. Germline V gene lookup returns CDR1 LGHNA and CDR2 YSLEER. This CDR3 spans 12 amino acids. The CDR3 region has the DNA TGCGCCAGCAGCCAAGATATCCATGAGCAGTTCTTC. It specifies CASSQDIHEQFF.

This clone was observed a handful of times. V and J are TRBV9 and TRBJ2-1; 11 bases match TRBD2. CDR1 is SGDLS and CDR2 is YYNGEE in the germline V gene. The J segment lost 7 bases and the V segment lost 0 bases, leaving 6 bases of the junction unmatched. CDR3 size: 16 residues. CDR3 amino acids: CASSVEVAGGINEQFF. The CDR3 coding sequence is TGTGCCAGCAGCGTAGAGGTAGCGGGGGGGATAAATGAGCAGTTCTTC.

The genes are TRBV4-3 and TRBJ2-7; D is uncertain. The CDR3 spans 15 residues. The V and J ends lost 4 bases and 3 bases respectively, with 16 bases between them. Germline CDR1 LGHNA, CDR2 YSLEER. The DNA of the CDR3 is TGCGCCAGCAGCCTAACATTGGATCCTTTCTACGAGCAGTACTTC. It is translated as CASSLTLDPFYEQYF.

The chain has TRBV19 and TRBJ1-1; TRBD1 might be the D (6 bases). V was cut by 5 bases and J by 0 bases, with 13 bases left in between. This CDR3 has 15 amino acids. CDR1 is LNHDA, CDR2 SQIVND, per germline (reference sequence). CDR3 sequence: CASSPLRGMNTEAFF. The DNA of the CDR3 is TGTGCCAGTAGTCCTCTCAGGGGCATGAACACTGAAGCTTTCTTT.